This T cell receptor beta chain originates from a study of blood T cell repertoires in COVID-19. J lost 11 bases, V lost 4 bases, and 16 bases had no gene match. CDR3 length: 15 amino acids. The V gene's germline CDR1 is LGHDT and CDR2 YNNKEL (reference sequence). Sequenced by immunoSEQ multiplex PCR; TCRdb stores in-frame clones only, minus some. The sample carries roughly 52,000 clones, about nine tenths recorded once. Sample: peripheral blood. The source is a man aged 40-50 years with COVID-19, enrolled during active disease. This sequence joins TRBV3-1 (or the pseudogene TRBV3-2) and TRBJ2-7, with TRBD1 identical over 8 bases. The CDR3 nucleotides are TGTGCCAGCAGCCCCTCGAGAACAGGGGGGACCCAAAAGTACTTC. Protein: CASSPSRTGGTQKYF.